A single sample gave rise to the 25 T cell receptor beta chains below, sequenced in a study of beta chain features in type 1 diabetes. Study conclusions and caveats: Across all four CD4+ subsets, people with type 1 diabetes showed modestly shorter TCRB CDR3s.

These receptors' antigens are unknown. The entirety of the isolated RNA underwent reverse transcription, so expressed TCRB transcripts were sequenced. Repertoires were generated with immunoSEQ multiplex PCR, while TCRdb's copy carries only in-frame clones and drops some. The data show 600,000 or so clones, 11% to 15% seen once. What was sequenced was naive CD4+ T cells from blood. All receptors come from a young man with type 1 diabetes.

The chain employs TRBV7-9 and TRBJ1-1, with 7 bases that match TRBD1. Germline V gene lookup returns CDR1 SEHNR and CDR2 FQNEAQ (reference sequence). The CDR3 contains 13 residues. The V gene end was trimmed by 8 bases and the J gene end by 3 bases; junction bases not matched to a gene: 6. The CDR3 is CASFPTGYTEAFF. CDR3 sequence (DNA): TGTGCCAGCTTCCCGACAGGGTACACTGAAGCTTTCTTT.

V is TRBV9 and J is TRBJ2-5; TRBD2 matches 12 bases. J gave up 5 bases and V 4 bases, and 9 bases lay outside the gene matches. CDR1 is SGDLS and CDR2 is YYNGEE in the germline V gene. The CDR3 runs 16 residues. Written as DNA, the CDR3 is TGTGCCAGCAGCTCTTCGACTAGCGGGGGCTGGGAGACCCAGTACTTC. This translates into CASSSSTSGGWETQYF.

This clone has only a few counts. Other DNA sequences in the same sample also yield this CDR3. The J gene is TRBJ1-2, the V gene TRBV10-3, with unresolved D. Trimming left V 3 bases short and J 4 bases short, with 6 bases between. CDR1 is ENHRY, CDR2 SYGVKD, per germline. CDR3 length: 12 amino acids. The CDR3 reads CAISELSYGYTF. The CDR3 DNA sequence: TGTGCCATCAGTGAACTCAGCTATGGCTACACCTTC.

This clone appeared once. This chain connects TRBV9 to TRBJ2-3, with D possibly being TRBD2 (6 bases). The CDR3 is made up of 18 amino acids. Trimming stripped 3 bases from V and 4 bases from J, with 24 bases between. CDR1 SGDLS and CDR2 YYNGEE come from the germline V gene. The DNA of the CDR3 is TGTGCCAGCAGCGCCGATGATTTGGCGGGACTCACGGCAGATACGCAGTATTTT. It translates to CASSADDLAGLTADTQYF.

This clone appeared once. The chain is built from TRBV5-1 and TRBJ2-3, with 10 bases identical to TRBD2. The germline CDR1 and CDR2 sequences are SGHRS and YFSETQ. Trimming removed 4 bases from V and 5 bases from J; junction bases left unmatched: 10. The CDR3 runs to 16 residues. The CDR3 is CASSTRPGLAKDTQYF. CDR3 sequence (DNA): TGCGCCAGCAGCACCCGACCGGGACTAGCGAAAGATACGCAGTATTTT.

The CDR3 protein is CASSFPGTGNTEAFF. The CDR3, as DNA: TGTGCCAGCAGTTTCCCCGGGACAGGGAACACTGAAGCTTTCTTT. V gene TRBV28 combines with J gene TRBJ1-1, with TRBD1 matching 8 bases. Germline V CDR1 and CDR2: MDHEN, SYDVKM. Trimming took 3 bases from V and 1 from J; bases not matched to a gene: 4. The CDR3 is made up of 15 amino acids.

CDR3 nucleotides: TGTGCCAGCAGCTTGGAGGCTAGCTGGAATGAGCAGTTCTTC. This encodes CASSLEASWNEQFF. The chain couples TRBV5-6 to TRBJ2-1; tentative D call: TRBD2 (5 bases). Looked up from germline, CDR1 is SGHDT and CDR2 is YYEEEE. The CDR3 loop spans 14 amino acids. With 0 bases removed from V and 7 bases from J, the gap between germline ends came to 11 bases.

This clone was detected only a few times. The gene calls are TRBV4-1 and TRBJ1-2, with no clear D. V dropped 4 bases and J dropped 6 bases, with 12 bases sitting between them. Germline V gives CDR1 MGHRA, CDR2 YSYEKL. The CDR3 has 13 residues. The CDR3 spells CASSRTIGNGYTF. Written as DNA, the CDR3 is TGCGCCAGCAGCCGGACGATAGGGAATGGCTACACCTTC.

Only a few counts were recorded for this clone. This chain links TRBV5-8 with TRBJ1-2, with 7 bases that match TRBD1. The CDR3 totals 13 residues. The germline V gene has CDR1 SGHTS and CDR2 YDEGEE. V trimming: 4 bases; J trimming: 8 bases; junction bases outside the gene matches: 8. The CDR3 DNA reads TGTGCCAGCAGCACAACAGGGGAATTCGGCTACACCTTC. It encodes CASSTTGEFGYTF.

With regard to this clone: Other DNA sequences from this sample encode an identical CDR3 as well. The chain employs TRBV5-1 and TRBJ1-2, with unresolved D. CDR1 and CDR2 (germline): SGHRS, YFSETQ. The length of the CDR3 is 12 residues. V dropped 0 bases and J dropped 2 bases, with 2 bases sitting between them. As DNA, the CDR3 is TGCGCCAGCAGCTTGGGGAACTATGGCTACACCTTC. It translates to CASSLGNYGYTF.

This clone was counted only a few times. The V and J genes are TRBV7-9 and TRBJ2-1; perhaps TRBD1 as D (6 bases). CDR1 SEHNR and CDR2 FQNEAQ come from the germline V gene (reference sequence). Trimming cost V 5 bases and J 2 bases, with 13 bases left between them. The CDR3 loop spans 15 amino acids. This CDR3 reads CASSLDSGTYNEQFF. The CDR3 bases are TGTGCCAGCAGCCTGGACAGTGGAACCTACAATGAGCAGTTCTTC.

The V and J genes are TRBV10-3 and TRBJ2-1; the match to TRBD2 covers 10 bases. V dropped 3 bases and J dropped 9; count of bases not matched to a gene: 8. CDR1 is ENHRY and CDR2 is SYGVKD in the germline V gene. This CDR3 is 15 amino acids long. CDR3 sequence (DNA): TGTGCCATCAGTGACCCAGCGGGGGGGATTGGTGAGCAGTTCTTC. It translates to CAISDPAGGIGEQFF.

J is TRBJ1-1 and V is TRBV5-1; D is uncertain. CDR3 size: 14 residues. Germline CDR1 and CDR2: SGHRS and YFSETQ. Between the trimmed V and J ends, which lost 0 bases and 1 base, there was a span of 7 bases. DNA for the CDR3: TGCGCCAGCAGCTTGGACAGATCGAACACTGAAGCTTTCTTT. Amino acid sequence: CASSLDRSNTEAFF.

This chain links TRBV6-5 with TRBJ2-1, with 7 bases matching TRBD2. V lost 8 bases and J lost 8; bases outside the gene matches: 6. This CDR3 spans 12 amino acids. Germline V CDR1 and CDR2: MNHEY, SVGAGI. CDR3 protein: CASQERGDEQFF. CDR3 coding DNA: TGTGCCAGCCAGGAGCGGGGCGATGAGCAGTTCTTC.

In DNA form, the CDR3 reads TGCGCCAGCAGCCAGCCGGGACAGGGGGCGCATTATGGCTACACCTTC. This encodes CASSQPGQGAHYGYTF. The chain employs TRBV4-3 and TRBJ1-2; the match to TRBD1 covers 12 bases. The CDR3 totals 16 residues. V shed 3 bases and J 5 bases; nucleotides not matched to a gene: 7. Germline lookup yields CDR1 LGHNA and CDR2 YSLEER.

J is TRBJ1-3 and V is TRBV28, with TRBD1 matching over 7 bases. V gave up 5 bases and J gave up 3 bases; unmatched junction bases: 4. Per germline, CDR1 MDHEN and CDR2 SYDVKM. The CDR3 spans 14 residues. The chain's CDR3 is CASSPPGGGNTIYF. CDR3 DNA: TGTGCCAGCAGTCCCCCAGGGGGTGGAAACACCATATATTTT.

This chain uses TRBV30 with TRBJ2-7; D gene ambiguous. The CDR3 is 14 residues long. CDR1 GTSNPN and CDR2 SVGIG come from the germline V gene (reference sequence). V gave up 1 base and J gave up 4 bases, with 14 bases separating them. Written as DNA, the CDR3 is TGTGCCTGGAGTGGTTTAACCCAAGAATACGAGCAGTACTTC. The encoded protein is CAWSGLTQEYEQYF. The full variable domain, rest sourced from reference TRBV30 and TRBJ2-7, is SQTIHQWPATLVQPVGSPLSLECTVEGTSNPNLYWYRQAAGRGLQLLFYSVGIGQISSEVPQNLSASRPQDRQFILSSKKLLLSDSGFYLCAWSGLTQEYEQYFGPGTRLTVT.

This chain uses TRBV7-2 with TRBJ2-1; D gene unclear. The germline gives CDR1 SGHTA, CDR2 FQGNSA. The CDR3 spans 11 residues. The V gene lost 5 bases and the J gene lost 10 bases, with 9 bases spanning the gap. Here the CDR3 DNA reads TGTGCCAGCAGCATACTACGGGAGCAGTTCTTC. Translating gives CASSILREQFF. Looking up the rest from reference TRBV7-2 and TRBJ2-1 gives the full variable domain: GAGVSQSPSNKVTEKGKDVELRCDPISGHTALYWYRQSLGQGLEFLIYFQGNSAPDKSGLPSDRFSAERTGGSVSTLTIQRTQQEDSAVYLCASSILREQFFGPGTRLTVL.

The chain uses TRBV4-1 and TRBJ1-5, with 8 positions matching TRBD1. The CDR3 spans 17 residues. CDR1 is MGHRA, CDR2 YSYEKL, per germline. J lost 2 bases, V lost 2 bases, and 8 bases had no gene match. The CDR3 nucleotides read TGCGCCAGCAGCCAATATCAGGGGGCCTGGGGCAATCAGCCCCAGCATTTT. Protein sequence: CASSQYQGAWGNQPQHF.

The genes are TRBV7-9 and TRBJ2-5; D could derive from TRBD1 or TRBD2 (6 bases each). The CDR3 consists of 14 residues. The ends were cut back, 2 bases at V and 4 bases at J, with 11 bases in the middle. Germline V gene sequence: CDR1 SEHNR, CDR2 FQNEAQ (reference sequence). In nucleotides, the CDR3 is TGTGCCAGCAGCTTAACAGGGCGGGGAGAGACCCAGTACTTC. Amino acid sequence: CASSLTGRGETQYF.

J is TRBJ1-2 and V is TRBV5-4; 7 nucleotides agree with TRBD1. Trimming cost V 0 bases and J 2 bases; bases outside gene matches: 4. Per the germline V gene, CDR1 is SGHNT and CDR2 is YYREEE (reference sequence). There are 15 residues in the CDR3. The CDR3 sequence is CASSLGQGGNYGYTF. For the CDR3, the DNA is TGTGCCAGCAGCTTGGGACAGGGAGGAAACTATGGCTACACCTTC.

The chain has TRBV19 and TRBJ1-2, with TRBD1 identical over 7 bases. CDR1 is LNHDA and CDR2 is SQIVND in the germline V gene (reference sequence). The CDR3 is 13 residues long. Germline trimming cut 8 bases from V and 7 bases from J; bases unmatched to any gene: 10. This chain's CDR3 is CASGDRVVVGYTF. CDR3 nucleotide sequence: TGTGCCAGTGGCGACAGGGTTGTGGTTGGCTACACCTTC. The variable domain in full, completed from reference TRBV19 and TRBJ1-2, reads DGGITQSPKYLFRKEGQNVTLSCEQNLNHDAMYWYRQDPGQGLRLIYYSQIVNDFQKGDIAEGYSVSREKKESFPLTVTSAQKNPTAFYLCASGDRVVVGYTFGSGTRLTVV.

The sample holds a few counts of this clone. The chain links TRBV6-1 to TRBJ2-1; no clear D. Germline values: CDR1 MNHNS, CDR2 SASEGT. V was cut by 1 base and J by 11 bases, with 6 bases left in between. The CDR3 contains 11 residues. The CDR3 DNA is TGTGCCAGCAGTGAAGAACGACAGCAGTTCTTC. This codes for CASSEERQQFF.

The V call is TRBV6-6, the J call TRBJ1-1; no definite D call. The germline gives CDR1 MNHNY, CDR2 SVGAGI (reference sequence). CDR3 length: 14 residues. Trimming removed 7 bases at V and 3 bases at J, with 15 bases between. This CDR3 is CASTKGRGYTEAFF. The CDR3 bases are TGTGCCAGCACCAAGGGTCGCGGATACACTGAAGCTTTCTTT.

This clone was detected a few times. The chain employs TRBV10-3 and TRBJ2-6; D is unclear. Germline assignment: CDR1 ENHRY and CDR2 SYGVKD. This CDR3 region has 14 residues. V lost 10 bases to trimming and J lost 0 bases, with 10 bases between them. This CDR3 is CATAESSGANVLTF. The CDR3 DNA sequence: TGTGCCACCGCCGAGAGCTCTGGGGCCAACGTCCTGACTTTC.